A selection of T cell receptor beta chains follows, all from one sample in a study of blood T cells in healthy people across ages. Each CDR3 protein gets one entry after TCRdb re-called the 5' RACE reads with MiXCR. The data show 500,000 to 700,000 distinct CDR3 sequences, with 25% to 35% seen just once and more than 15% held by the top ten. The material sequenced was blood. These receptors were obtained from a woman aged 80 or older in good health. CDR3s include the opening cysteine and the closing phenylalanine or tryptophan. The D gene is left open where the match is weak. Clone size is shown for a subset of rows, as once, few, many or a class of expanded clone.

D,size,J,V,DNA,CDR3
-,-,TRBJ1-2,TRBV5-6,TGTACCAGCAGCTTGGTTACAGGGAAGAGCGGCTACACCTTC,CTSSLVTGKSGYTF
TRBD1,many,TRBJ1-2,TRBV6-2/TRBV6-3,TGTGCCAGCAACCTGGGACAGATAAGTGGCTACACCTTC,CASNLGQISGYTF
-,-,TRBJ1-5,TRBV10-3,TGTGCCATCAATTCGGGGGGCGCCGGACAGCCCCAGCATTTT,CAINSGGAGQPQHF
-,-,TRBJ1-1,TRBV2,TGTGCCAGCAGTGAGGTGAGGGGAAGGAACACTGAAGCTTTCTTT,CASSEVRGRNTEAFF
-,few,TRBJ1-5,TRBV6-4,TGTGCCAGCAGTTCGGACGCAAGTCAGCCCCAGCATTTT,CASSSDASQPQHF
TRBD2,-,TRBJ2-7,TRBV7-2,TGTGCCAGCAGCTTAGCTTTTAGCGGGGGGGGATACGAGCAGTACTTC,CASSLAFSGGGYEQYF
-,many,TRBJ2-7,TRBV5-1,TGCGCCAGCAGATTTACCGCCGGGGGAGTAGACGAGCAGTACTTC,CASRFTAGGVDEQYF
-,many,TRBJ2-3,TRBV12-3/TRBV12-4,TGTGCCAGCAGCTCGGCAGACAGACCCACAGATACGCAGTATTTT,CASSSADRPTDTQYF
-,-,TRBJ2-4,TRBV12-3/TRBV12-4,TGTGCCAGCAGCTTGGGGACGCCGGGGGTGAGGACCAAAAACATTCAGTACTTC,CASSLGTPGVRTKNIQYF
-,-,TRBJ1-6,TRBV2,TGTGCCAGCAGTAAGGCTTCGAAATCACCCCTCCACTTT,CASSKASKSPLHF
TRBD2,many,TRBJ2-5,TRBV5-1,TGCGCCAGCAGCCCCTGGGGTAGCGGGGGTATAAAAGAGACCCAGTACTTC,CASSPWGSGGIKETQYF
TRBD1,few,TRBJ1-2,TRBV27,TGTGCCAGCAGCGACAGGGTCGCCGATGGCTACACCTTC,CASSDRVADGYTF
TRBD1,few,TRBJ1-5,TRBV6-1,TGTGCCAGCAGTGAAGAAACAGGGGTCCTGAGCAATCAGCCCCAGCATTTT,CASSEETGVLSNQPQHF
-,-,TRBJ2-5,TRBV5-6,TGTACCAGCAGGGGACAAGGGGAGACCCAGTACTTC,CTSRGQGETQYF
TRBD2,many,TRBJ2-3,TRBV2,TGTGCCAGCAGTGACTCTAGCGGGGCTAGCACAGATACGCAGTATTTT,CASSDSSGASTDTQYF
-,-,TRBJ2-7,TRBV4-3,TGCGCCAGCAGCCAAGATGGGTCTAGATGGGGCGAGCAGTACTTC,CASSQDGSRWGEQYF
-,-,TRBJ1-3,TRBV11-2,TGTGCCAGCAGCAGAGGGACGGCTGGAAACACCATATATTTT,CASSRGTAGNTIYF
TRBD1,many,TRBJ2-7,TRBV9,TGTGCCAGCAGCTGGAGGGACAGGGCGAGCGAGCAGTACTTC,CASSWRDRASEQYF
-,few,TRBJ1-5,TRBV30,TGTGCCTGGAGTGAAAGGGGGGATCAGCCCCAGCATTTT,CAWSERGDQPQHF
TRBD2,-,TRBJ2-5,TRBV10-3,TGTGCCACCAGCCCTAGCGGGGGGGGTAATGAGCAGTACTTC,CATSPSGGGNEQYF
TRBD2,-,TRBJ2-7,TRBV20-1,TGCAGTGCTCACCCCTATAGCGGGGAGACATGGGAGCAGTACTTC,CSAHPYSGETWEQYF
TRBD2,-,TRBJ2-1,TRBV7-3,TGTGCCAGCAGCTTAATCAGCGGGGGGGCGAACAATGAGCAGTTCTTC,CASSLISGGANNEQFF
-,many,TRBJ2-5,TRBV4-3,TGCGCCAGCAGCCAAGATAATCCGGGACAAGGCGAGACCCAGTACTTC,CASSQDNPGQGETQYF
-,many,TRBJ2-7,TRBV7-7,TGTGCCAGCAGCTTAAAGTGGGACTCCTACGAGCAGTACTTC,CASSLKWDSYEQYF
-,-,TRBJ2-6,TRBV9,TGTGCCAGCAGCGTAACCCCCGGGGGAGTTTCTGGGGCCAACGTCCTGACTTTC,CASSVTPGGVSGANVLTF
TRBD1,many,TRBJ2-3,TRBV29-1,TGCAGCGTTCTGGACAGGGATTTAGATACGCAGTATTTT,CSVLDRDLDTQYF